The 9 T cell receptor beta chains below were found in one sample sequenced in a study of blood T cell repertoires in COVID-19. Only in-frame clones appear in the TCRdb table, and some are missing; sequencing was by immunoSEQ multiplex PCR. This sample has approximately 180,000 clones; approximately 82% occur once, and the top ten carry roughly 15%. The sequenced material came from PBMCs or T cells enriched from blood (not recorded which). The receptors come from a man aged 50-59 years who had recovered from COVID-19.

This clone was seen only once. The chain joins TRBV7-9 to TRBJ2-1, with 12 positions matching TRBD2. CDR1 and CDR2 (germline): SEHNR, FQNEAQ (reference sequence). This CDR3 has 15 residues. Unmatched junction bases numbered 4, after V lost 2 bases and J lost 8 bases. CDR3 loop: CASSLMRTSGDEQFF. CDR3 nucleotides: TGTGCCAGCAGCTTAATGAGGACTAGCGGGGATGAGCAGTTCTTC.

This clone was observed a single time. V gene TRBV3-1 (or the pseudogene TRBV3-2) combines with J gene TRBJ2-1, with 10 bases matching TRBD2. This CDR3 is 16 amino acids long. Looked up from germline, CDR1 is LGHDT and CDR2 is YNNKEL (reference sequence). The V gene end was trimmed by 4 bases and the J gene end by 4 bases; junction bases not matched to a gene: 7. Here the CDR3 DNA reads TGTGCCAGCAGCCGGATAGCGGGGGGCGGGTACAATGAGCAGTTCTTC. Amino acids: CASSRIAGGGYNEQFF.

The chain is built from TRBV27 and TRBJ1-2; D remains ambiguous. This CDR3 region has 15 residues. V lost 0 bases, J lost 2 bases, and 10 bases lay in between. Germline V lookup: CDR1 MNHEY, CDR2 SMNVEV (reference sequence). CDR3 sequence: CASSLSSARNYGYTF. The CDR3 DNA sequence: TGTGCCAGCAGTTTATCGAGCGCAAGAAACTATGGCTACACCTTC.

This chain connects TRBV6-1 to TRBJ1-2; 7 bases are shared with TRBD1. Looked up from germline, CDR1 is MNHNS and CDR2 is SASEGT. CDR3 length: 15 residues. V trimming: 3 bases; J trimming: 6 bases; junction bases outside the gene matches: 10. CDR3 bases: TGTGCCAGCAGTGAGCCGACAGGGTTCCGAGATGGCTACACCTTC. Translating gives CASSEPTGFRDGYTF.

The chain is built from TRBV4-1 and TRBJ1-2; 9 bases align to TRBD1. Germline V gives CDR1 MGHRA, CDR2 YSYEKL. CDR3 length equals 16 residues. V shed 6 bases, J shed 4 bases, and the junction held 12 bases outside the gene matches. The CDR3 loop reads CASSPGQGDFRYGYTF. The CDR3 DNA reads as TGCGCCAGCAGTCCGGGACAGGGTGATTTCCGCTATGGCTACACCTTC.

V gene TRBV3-1 (or the pseudogene TRBV3-2) combines with J gene TRBJ1-5; unclear D gene. The CDR3 contains 14 residues. Germline V lookup: CDR1 LGHDT, CDR2 YNNKEL (reference sequence). V lost 1 base and J 9 bases, leaving 13 bases between the germline ends. Written as DNA, the CDR3 is TGTGCCAGCAGCCAAGGGATGCCACCGGGGCCCCAGCATTTT. Amino acid sequence: CASSQGMPPGPQHF.

This clone was found once. J is TRBJ2-3 and V is TRBV2, with 8 bases fitting TRBD2. From germline, CDR1 is SNHLY and CDR2 FYNNEI. The V segment lost 6 bases and the J segment 6 bases; nucleotides outside the gene matches: 11. This CDR3 spans 15 amino acids. The CDR3 DNA is TGTGCCAGCAGCCGACGGGGGGGCCCCGGGGATACGCAGTATTTT. Its translation: CASSRRGGPGDTQYF.

This chain joins TRBV6-5 and TRBJ1-4; TRBD1 aligns across 8 bases. This CDR3 spans 14 amino acids. With V trimmed by 8 bases and J by 8 bases, 10 bases remained unmatched. The germline CDR1 and CDR2 sequences are MNHEY and SVGAGI. This CDR3 reads CASHWGGQAEKLFF. The DNA for the CDR3 is TGTGCCAGCCATTGGGGGGGACAGGCGGAAAAACTGTTTTTT.

This chain links TRBV25-1 with TRBJ1-1, with a weak D call TRBD1 (6 bases). V was pared by 6 bases and J by 5 bases, with 13 bases between. The length of the CDR3 is 13 residues. The germline gives CDR1 MGHDK, CDR2 SYGVNS. The CDR3 protein is CASSGGQETEAFF. The CDR3, as DNA: TGTGCCAGCAGCGGGGGGCAGGAAACTGAAGCTTTCTTT. Combining the CDR3 with reference TRBV25-1 and TRBJ1-1 gives the whole variable domain EADIYQTPRYLVIGTGKKITLECSQTMGHDKMYWYQQDPGMELHLIHYSYGVNSTEKGDLSSESTVSRIRTEHFPLTLESARPSHTSQYLCASSGGQETEAFFGQGTRLTVV.